This T cell receptor beta chain is drawn from a study of blood T cell repertoires in COVID-19. Study background: Before being deemed recovered, Cohort 3 donors had two negative PCRs, clearance, or symptom resolution. Italy, Spain and the United States were the sources of the convalescent and acute COVID-19 samples.

Authors' methods: Using reference gene primer amplification, nucleated cell counts were estimated. Measured with immunoSEQ multiplex PCR; TCRdb has only the in-frame clones, and not every one. That table supplies the V and J calls and clone size; D and trimming were determined from the DNA. Altogether about 400,000 clones are present, more than 70% being singletons, with the ten largest covering around 1.9%. The length of the CDR3 is 16 residues. V lost 0 bases, J lost 0 bases, and 9 bases lay in between. Looked up from germline, CDR1 is LGHNA and CDR2 is YNFKEQ. Grouping used clinical history reported by participants in a survey and questionnaire.

Material: PBMCs or T cells enriched from blood (not recorded which). The chain employs TRBV4-2 and TRBJ2-1, with D possibly being TRBD2 (6 bases). The TCR originated in a man aged 35-49 years in a cohort exposed to, infected with or recovered from COVID-19 (not recorded which). DNA of the CDR3: TGTGCCAGCAGCCAAGATTTCGGGAGCTCCTACAATGAGCAGTTCTTC. This encodes CASSQDFGSSYNEQFF.